Listed below are T cell receptor beta chains from one sample, sequenced in a study of neurological immune-mediated disorders. From the 5' RACE reads, TCRdb called clonotypes with MiXCR, one entry per CDR3 protein. Of around 48,000 distinct CDR3 sequences listed, approximately 10% are singletons. The sequenced sample was PBMCs. The receptors here all came from a woman between 40 and 50 years old with HTLV-1-associated myelopathy (HAM/TSP). Each CDR3 is given with its conserved first and last residue. The D gene is left open where the match is weak. Rows give clone size only sometimes, using once, few, many, or a class for an expanded clone.

d_gene: .; j_gene: TRBJ2-1; abundance: many; v_gene: TRBV4-3; CDR3nt: TGCGCCAGCAGCCAGTCTCGGGAAATTTGGTCCTACAATGAGCAGTTCTTC; CDR3aa: CASSQSREIWSYNEQFF
d_gene: .; j_gene: TRBJ1-5; abundance: many; v_gene: TRBV12-3/TRBV12-4; CDR3nt: TGTGCCAGCAGTTTAGCAGGGGACAATCAGCCCCAGCATTTT; CDR3aa: CASSLAGDNQPQHF
d_gene: .; j_gene: TRBJ2-3; abundance: many; v_gene: TRBV5-1; CDR3nt: TGCGCCAGCAGCTTGGCCGCTGGGATCACAGATACGCAGTATTTT; CDR3aa: CASSLAAGITDTQYF
d_gene: TRBD2; j_gene: TRBJ2-3; abundance: many; v_gene: TRBV20-1; CDR3nt: TGCAGTGCTCCCCAGGCTAGCGGGAGTGGTACGCAGTATTTT; CDR3aa: CSAPQASGSGTQYF
d_gene: .; j_gene: TRBJ2-7; abundance: many; v_gene: TRBV15; CDR3nt: TGTGCCACCAGCAAAGAAGGACCGTCCTACGAGCAGTACTTC; CDR3aa: CATSKEGPSYEQYF
d_gene: TRBD1; j_gene: TRBJ1-5; abundance: many; v_gene: TRBV20-1; CDR3nt: TGCAGTGCTAGGGACAGGGCTAGCAATCAGCCCCAGCATTTT; CDR3aa: CSARDRASNQPQHF
d_gene: .; j_gene: TRBJ2-7; abundance: many; v_gene: TRBV29-1; CDR3nt: TGCAGCGTTGAAGAGGGGAGAAGCTCCTACGAGCAGTACTTC; CDR3aa: CSVEEGRSSYEQYF
d_gene: .; j_gene: TRBJ2-3; abundance: many; v_gene: TRBV5-1; CDR3nt: TGCGCCAGCACCCAATCCCCATTGGGAAGCACAGATACGCAGTATTTT; CDR3aa: CASTQSPLGSTDTQYF
d_gene: TRBD2; j_gene: TRBJ2-1; abundance: .; v_gene: TRBV7-9; CDR3nt: TGTGCCAGCAGCCATCCGACTAGCGGAGGTAATGAGCAGTTCTTC; CDR3aa: CASSHPTSGGNEQFF
d_gene: .; j_gene: TRBJ1-1; abundance: few; v_gene: TRBV2; CDR3nt: TGTGCCAGTCGAATCCAGAGGGGGTACACTGAAGCTTTCTTT; CDR3aa: CASRIQRGYTEAFF
d_gene: TRBD1; j_gene: TRBJ2-7; abundance: few; v_gene: TRBV7-9; CDR3nt: TGTGCCAGCAGCTTACACCCACCGGGACAGGGCCCCTACGAGCAGTACTTC; CDR3aa: CASSLHPPGQGPYEQYF
d_gene: TRBD1; j_gene: TRBJ2-7; abundance: many; v_gene: TRBV20-1; CDR3nt: TGCAGTGCTAGAGATAACAGGGGGCAATACGAGCAGTACTTC; CDR3aa: CSARDNRGQYEQYF
d_gene: TRBD1; j_gene: TRBJ2-1; abundance: many; v_gene: TRBV12-3/TRBV12-4; CDR3nt: TGTGCCAGCAGTTTAGGAGGTGGGACAGGGAGGATTGAGCAGTTCTTC; CDR3aa: CASSLGGGTGRIEQFF
d_gene: TRBD1; j_gene: TRBJ2-5; abundance: few; v_gene: TRBV5-1; CDR3nt: TGCGCCAGCAGCCCGACAGGGGGCGAAGAGACCCAGTACTTC; CDR3aa: CASSPTGGEETQYF
d_gene: .; j_gene: TRBJ2-5; abundance: many; v_gene: TRBV9; CDR3nt: TGTGCCAGCACCCCCGAGGGGGGGGAGGAGACCCAGTACTTC; CDR3aa: CASTPEGGEETQYF
d_gene: TRBD1; j_gene: TRBJ1-1; abundance: many; v_gene: TRBV29-1; CDR3nt: TGCAGCGGGGGAAACAGGGGTGGCACTGAAGCTTTCTTT; CDR3aa: CSGGNRGGTEAFF
d_gene: .; j_gene: TRBJ2-5; abundance: .; v_gene: TRBV3-1; CDR3nt: TGTGCCAGCAGCTCCACTCCTGACAAGGACTACCAAGAGACCCAGTACTTC; CDR3aa: CASSSTPDKDYQETQYF
d_gene: TRBD2; j_gene: TRBJ2-2; abundance: many; v_gene: TRBV6-6; CDR3nt: TGTGCCAGCAAAAGGGAGCGGGGGGGGTACACCGGGGAGCTGTTTTTT; CDR3aa: CASKRERGGYTGELFF
d_gene: .; j_gene: TRBJ2-2; abundance: many; v_gene: TRBV12-3/TRBV12-4; CDR3nt: TGTGCCAGCCGGAACACCGGGGAGCTGTTTTTT; CDR3aa: CASRNTGELFF
d_gene: .; j_gene: TRBJ1-2; abundance: many; v_gene: TRBV6-1; CDR3nt: TGTGCCAGCAGTGCGATAGACAGATTATACACCTTC; CDR3aa: CASSAIDRLYTF
d_gene: TRBD2; j_gene: TRBJ2-1; abundance: many; v_gene: TRBV5-1; CDR3nt: TGCGCCAGCAGCCCCGGGTCACGGGGGGGCCTGGGTGATGAGCAGTTCTTC; CDR3aa: CASSPGSRGGLGDEQFF
d_gene: TRBD2; j_gene: TRBJ2-1; abundance: many; v_gene: TRBV3-1; CDR3nt: TGTGCCAGCAGCCAAGTCTCTAGCGGAAGCTCCTACAATGAGCAGTTCTTC; CDR3aa: CASSQVSSGSSYNEQFF
d_gene: TRBD1; j_gene: TRBJ2-2; abundance: .; v_gene: TRBV24-1; CDR3nt: TGTGCCACCAGTGAAACTGGGACAGGGGACTACACCGGGGAGCTGTTTTTT; CDR3aa: CATSETGTGDYTGELFF
d_gene: TRBD2; j_gene: TRBJ2-3; abundance: many; v_gene: TRBV4-3; CDR3nt: TGCGCCAGCAGCCAAGATACTAGCGGGTTTGATACGCAGTATTTT; CDR3aa: CASSQDTSGFDTQYF
d_gene: .; j_gene: TRBJ2-1; abundance: many; v_gene: TRBV5-1; CDR3nt: TGCGCCAGCAGCTTCGCCGGGGTCAATGAGCAGTTCTTC; CDR3aa: CASSFAGVNEQFF
d_gene: .; j_gene: TRBJ1-2; abundance: .; v_gene: TRBV6-5; CDR3nt: TGTGACAGCAGTTACCAGGGTGGAAGTAGGAACTACACCTTC; CDR3aa: CDSSYQGGSRNYTF
d_gene: .; j_gene: TRBJ2-2; abundance: many; v_gene: TRBV5-1; CDR3nt: TGCGCCAGCAGCCTGAGCAGGGGTACGAACACCGGGGAGCTGTTTTTT; CDR3aa: CASSLSRGTNTGELFF
d_gene: .; j_gene: TRBJ1-2; abundance: many; v_gene: TRBV29-1; CDR3nt: TGCAGCGTTGATCCAGAGAACTATGGCTACACCTTC; CDR3aa: CSVDPENYGYTF
d_gene: .; j_gene: TRBJ1-1; abundance: many; v_gene: TRBV5-1; CDR3nt: TGCGCCAGCAGTACAAGTGGGCAGGACCCTGAAGCTTTCTTT; CDR3aa: CASSTSGQDPEAFF